The clone carrying this TCR beta chain was seen only a few times. The antigen is undetermined. The sample originates from a study of liver allograft versus peripheral blood T cells. Study summary: Comparisons were made between T cell receptor repertoires found in transplanted livers and those circulating in recipients' peripheral blood.

From the reads, TCRdb called clonotypes with MiXCR, one entry per CDR3 protein. Of 2,400 or so distinct CDR3 sequences in the sample, about 18% are singletons; the top ten hold around 35%. This CDR3 region has 15 residues. The germline V gene encodes CDR1 DFQATT and CDR2 SNEGSKA (reference sequence). The V and J ends lost 1 base and 0 bases respectively, with 10 bases between them. General observations from the study: Reportedly, the T cell receptor repertoires present inside liver allografts differed from those in peripheral blood.

The chain uses TRBV20-1 and TRBJ2-4; TRBD2 might be the D (5 bases). This TCR derives from a human patient who had a liver transplant. Part of the T cells may come from the graft donor. This CDR3 is CSARVPRGAKNIQYF. CDR3 coding DNA: TGCAGTGCTAGAGTTCCCCGGGGAGCCAAAAACATTCAGTACTTC.